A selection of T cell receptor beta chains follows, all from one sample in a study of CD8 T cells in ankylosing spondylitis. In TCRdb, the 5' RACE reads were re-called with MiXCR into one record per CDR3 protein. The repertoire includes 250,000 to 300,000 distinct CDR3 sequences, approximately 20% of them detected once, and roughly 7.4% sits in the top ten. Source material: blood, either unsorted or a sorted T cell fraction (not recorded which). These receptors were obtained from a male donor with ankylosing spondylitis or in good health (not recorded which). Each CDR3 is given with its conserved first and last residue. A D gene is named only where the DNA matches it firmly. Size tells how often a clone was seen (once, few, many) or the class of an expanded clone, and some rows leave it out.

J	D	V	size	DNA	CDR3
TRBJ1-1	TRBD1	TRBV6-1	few	TGTGCCAACAGACAGGGACAGAACACTGAAGCTTTCTTT	CANRQGQNTEAFF
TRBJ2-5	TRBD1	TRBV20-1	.	TGCAGTGCTGTAGGGGACAGGGTCGGAGAGACCCAGTACTTC	CSAVGDRVGETQYF
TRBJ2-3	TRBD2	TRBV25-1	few	TGTGCCAGCAGTGAAGGGGAGGGCAGAGGAGCAGATACGCAGTATTTT	CASSEGEGRGADTQYF
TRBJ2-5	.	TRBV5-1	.	TGCGCCAGCAACTTGACGAGCCTAGCGTCAGAGACCCAGTACTTC	CASNLTSLASETQYF
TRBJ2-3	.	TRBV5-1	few	TGCGCCAGCAGCTTGAACAGGGCGGGAGATACGCAGTATTTT	CASSLNRAGDTQYF
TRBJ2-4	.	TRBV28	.	TGTGCCAGCAGCCCTCCCCGAGGCCTTCAGTACTTC	CASSPPRGLQYF
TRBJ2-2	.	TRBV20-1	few	TGCAGTGCTAGGTGGCTTTCTTTGAACACCGGGGAGCTGTTTTTT	CSARWLSLNTGELFF
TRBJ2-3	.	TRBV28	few	TGTGCCAGCAGTTTAGGCGGGGCTACCACAGATACGCAGTATTTT	CASSLGGATTDTQYF
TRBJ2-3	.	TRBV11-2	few	TGTGCCAGCAGCTCCCATGGGGCGGGACTTGGGAGAACAGATACGCAGTATTTT	CASSSHGAGLGRTDTQYF
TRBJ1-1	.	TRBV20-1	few	TGCAGTGGATACACTGAAGCTTTCTTT	CSGYTEAFF
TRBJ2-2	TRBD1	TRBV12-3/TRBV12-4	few	TGTGCCAGCAGTCCTCGACAGGGGGCAGTCACCGGGGAGCTGTTTTTT	CASSPRQGAVTGELFF
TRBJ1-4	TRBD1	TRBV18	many	TGTGCCAGCTCCACGACAGGGGTTAATGAAAAACTGTTTTTT	CASSTTGVNEKLFF
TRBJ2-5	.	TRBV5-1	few	TGCGCCAGCCGGAGGGACCACCAAGAGACCCAGTACTTC	CASRRDHQETQYF
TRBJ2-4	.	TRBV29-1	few	TGCAGCGTCGCACAGGGATCGGCCAAAAACATTCAGTACTTC	CSVAQGSAKNIQYF
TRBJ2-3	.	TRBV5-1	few	TGCGCCAGCAGCTCAACAGGGATCACAGATACGCAGTATTTT	CASSSTGITDTQYF
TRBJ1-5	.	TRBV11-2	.	TGTGCCAGCAGCTTAGTAGGCACCAATCAGCCCCGGCATTTT	CASSLVGTNQPRHF
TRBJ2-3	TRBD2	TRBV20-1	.	TGCAGTGCTGCCCGGCGTGGGAGGGAGTCAGATACGCAGTATTTT	CSAARRGRESDTQYF
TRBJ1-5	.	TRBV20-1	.	TGCAGTGCTACAATCAGAGGCAGTCACAATCAGCCCCAGCATTTT	CSATIRGSHNQPQHF
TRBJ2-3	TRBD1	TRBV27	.	TGTGCCAGCAGTTCAACCGGGACAGGGGATAAAGATACGCAGTATTTT	CASSSTGTGDKDTQYF
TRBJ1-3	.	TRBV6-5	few	TGTGCCAGCAGCTACACGGGAGTCCCTGGAAACACCATATATTTT	CASSYTGVPGNTIYF
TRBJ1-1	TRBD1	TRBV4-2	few	TGTGCCAGCAGCCAAGAATCCAGGGGGCACACTGAAGCTTTCTTT	CASSQESRGHTEAFF
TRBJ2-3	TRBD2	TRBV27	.	TGTGCCAGCAGTCGGGACTACCTCCTGGATACGCAGTATTTT	CASSRDYLLDTQYF
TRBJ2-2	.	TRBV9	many	TGTGCCAGCAGCGTAGCCAGGAACACCGGGGAGCTGTTTTTT	CASSVARNTGELFF
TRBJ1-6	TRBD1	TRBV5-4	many	TGTGCCAGCAGCTTGGCAGGGGGCAACTATAATTCACCCCTCCACTTT	CASSLAGGNYNSPLHF
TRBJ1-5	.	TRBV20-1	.	TGCAGTGCGGAGCGAGGAAATAGCAATCAGCCCCAGCATTTT	CSAERGNSNQPQHF
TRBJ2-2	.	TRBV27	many	TGTGCCAGCAGTATTTTGAACACCGGGGAGCTGTTTTTT	CASSILNTGELFF
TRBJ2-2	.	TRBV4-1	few	TGCGCCAGCAGCCACGGTGCGAACACCGGGGAGCTGTTTTTT	CASSHGANTGELFF
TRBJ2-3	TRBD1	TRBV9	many	TGTGCCAGCAGCCGGACAGGGGCTCAAGATACGCAGTATTTT	CASSRTGAQDTQYF
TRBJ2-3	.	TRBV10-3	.	TGTGCCATCAGTGAGGAGGTAAATACGCAGTATTTT	CAISEEVNTQYF
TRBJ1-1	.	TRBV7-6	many	TGTGCCAGCAGCTCCACCGATGTGCTGGGGCTGAACACTGAAGCTTTCTTT	CASSSTDVLGLNTEAFF
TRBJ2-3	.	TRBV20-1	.	TGCAGTGCTAAGGTCGGTGTGGGCACAGATACGCAGTATTTT	CSAKVGVGTDTQYF
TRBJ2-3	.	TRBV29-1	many	TGCAGCGTTTTGATCGGGGCAGGAGATACGCAGTATTTT	CSVLIGAGDTQYF
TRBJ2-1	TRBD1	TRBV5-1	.	TGCGCCAGCAGCATAGACAGGGGCGAGCAGTTCTTC	CASSIDRGEQFF
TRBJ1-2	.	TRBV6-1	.	TGTGCCAGCAGCCAGAACGGGGGAAAGTATGGCTACACCTTC	CASSQNGGKYGYTF
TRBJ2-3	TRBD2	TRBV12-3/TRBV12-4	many	TGTGCCAGCAGTTTACTGACTAGCGGCACAGATACGCAGTATTTT	CASSLLTSGTDTQYF
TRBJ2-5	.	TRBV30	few	TGTGCCTGGAGTGTTCGACAGTATCCCCAAGAGACCCAGTACTTC	CAWSVRQYPQETQYF
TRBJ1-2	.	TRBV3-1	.	TGTGCCAGCAGCCAAGTTGCGGATGGCTACACCTTC	CASSQVADGYTF
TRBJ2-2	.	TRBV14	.	TGTGCCAGCAGCCAGGCCAGCCTAACCGGGGAGCTGTTTTTT	CASSQASLTGELFF
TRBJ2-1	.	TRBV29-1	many	TGCAGCGTTGATAGGGTTTCAAATGAGCAGTTCTTC	CSVDRVSNEQFF
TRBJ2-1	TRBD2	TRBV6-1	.	TGTGCCAGCAGGGGCCGGACTAGCATCTACAATGAGCAGTTCTTC	CASRGRTSIYNEQFF
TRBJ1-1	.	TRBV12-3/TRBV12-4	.	TGTGCCAGCAGTTTGGGGGGTGCGGTCGTCGCTGAAGCTTTCTTT	CASSLGGAVVAEAFF
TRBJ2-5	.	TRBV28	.	TGTGCCAGCAGTTTTGGGACCTTAGGGTCCCAGTACTTC	CASSFGTLGSQYF
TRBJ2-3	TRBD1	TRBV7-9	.	TGTGCCAGCAGCGCCCGAGGGGGCGAGGGCACAGATACGCAGTATTTT	CASSARGGEGTDTQYF
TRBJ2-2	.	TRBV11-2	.	TGTGCCAGCAGCTTCGAGTTGTTGACCGGGGAGCTGTTTTTT	CASSFELLTGELFF
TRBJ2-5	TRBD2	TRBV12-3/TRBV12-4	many	TGTGCCAGCAGTTGGACCGCGGGACTAGTCTCGGAGACCCAGTACTTC	CASSWTAGLVSETQYF
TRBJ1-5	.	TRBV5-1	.	TGCGCCAGCAGCCCGGGAGGGACGAGGACTCAGCCCCAGCATTTT	CASSPGGTRTQPQHF
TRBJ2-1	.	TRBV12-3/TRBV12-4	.	TGTGCCAGCAGCCGAGGGGGGGAGGTCTCATACAATGAGCAGTTCTTC	CASSRGGEVSYNEQFF
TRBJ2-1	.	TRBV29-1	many	TGCAGCGTTTCCCTAGCTCGCGATGAGCAGTTCTTC	CSVSLARDEQFF